Each of the 22 T cell receptor beta chains below was sequenced from the same sample in a study of T cell responses to AZD1222 COVID-19 vaccine. Profiling relied on immunoSEQ multiplex PCR, and the TCRdb table lists in-frame clones only, not all of them. The sample records tens of thousands of clones, 90% being singletons. The source material was peripheral blood, sampled 28 days after the second AZD1222 dose. The receptors were sampled from an adult who received the AZD1222 COVID-19 vaccine.

This clone was detected only once. The chain carries TRBV28 and TRBJ2-7, with no clear D. CDR3 length: 12 amino acids. V lost 4 bases and J lost 7, with 11 bases in between. CDR1 MDHEN and CDR2 SYDVKM come from the germline V gene. The CDR3 nucleotides read TGTGCCAGCAGTTCTCCAGTTGGGGAGCAGTACTTC. Amino acid sequence: CASSSPVGEQYF.

The chain is built from TRBV19 and TRBJ1-6, with TRBD1 matching 9 bases. The trim removed 4 bases at V and 5 bases at J, leaving 3 bases unmatched. Germline V gene sequence: CDR1 LNHDA, CDR2 SQIVND (reference sequence). The CDR3 is 15 residues long. The CDR3 region has the DNA TGTGCCAGTAGTACGGGACAGGGAAATAATTCACCCCTCCACTTT. This encodes CASSTGQGNNSPLHF.

The gene calls are TRBV5-6 and TRBJ1-5; 8 bases line up with TRBD1. V shed 2 bases, J shed 6 bases, and the junction held 10 bases outside the gene matches. Looked up from germline, CDR1 is SGHDT and CDR2 is YYEEEE. This CDR3 contains 16 residues. CDR3 in DNA: TGTGCCAGCAGCTTTAATCGACAGGGGATTGTTCAGCCCCAGCATTTT. It yields the protein CASSFNRQGIVQPQHF.

The gene calls are TRBV7-9 and TRBJ1-1; D is possibly TRBD1 (6 bases). Trimming cost V 1 base and J 3 bases, with 18 bases left between them. The germline gives CDR1 SEHNR, CDR2 FQNEAQ (reference sequence). The CDR3 sequence is 17 residues long. This chain's CDR3 is CASSLGLGGGWDTEAFF. In DNA, the CDR3 is TGTGCCAGCAGCTTAGGATTGGGAGGGGGATGGGACACTGAAGCTTTCTTT.

J is TRBJ1-3 and V is TRBV30; weak D call: TRBD1 (5 bases). The CDR3 spans 15 residues. The V end was cut by 5 bases, the J end by 0 bases, with 14 bases between. Germline V gene lookup returns CDR1 GTSNPN and CDR2 SVGIG (reference sequence). Here the CDR3 reads CAWLGEGNSGNTIYF. The CDR3 nucleotides read TGTGCCTGGCTCGGCGAGGGGAACTCTGGAAACACCATATATTTT.

The gene calls are TRBV13 and TRBJ2-1; 12 bases are a match to TRBD2. Germline trimming cut 4 bases from V and 4 bases from J; bases unmatched to any gene: 2. The length of the CDR3 is 15 residues. Germline lookup yields CDR1 PRHDT and CDR2 FYEKMQ (reference sequence). CDR3 region: CASSSGTSGYNEQFF. For the CDR3, the DNA is TGTGCCAGCAGCTCAGGGACTAGCGGGTACAATGAGCAGTTCTTC. Looking up the rest from reference TRBV13 and TRBJ2-1 gives the full variable domain: AAGVIQSPRHLIKEKRETATLKCYPIPRHDTVYWYQQGPGQDPQFLISFYEKMQSDKGSIPDRFSAQQFSDYHSELNMSSLELGDSALYFCASSSGTSGYNEQFFGPGTRLTVL.

This chain uses TRBV5-5 with TRBJ2-3; tentatively, D is TRBD1 or TRBD2 (5 bases each). The CDR3 covers 15 residues. Trimming removed 1 base from V and 5 bases from J, with 14 bases in between. CDR1 is SGHKS and CDR2 is YYEKEE in the germline V gene (reference sequence). In DNA, the CDR3 is TGTGCCAGCAGCTTGAGGGGTCCCGAGGGAGATACGCAGTATTTT. Translation: CASSLRGPEGDTQYF. The full variable domain, rest sourced from reference TRBV5-5 and TRBJ2-3, is DAGVTQSPTHLIKTRGQQVTLRCSPISGHKSVSWYQQVLGQGPQFIFQYYEKEERGRGNFPDRFSARQFPNYSSELNVNALLLGDSALYLCASSLRGPEGDTQYFGPGTRLTVL.

Turning to this clone: The junction differs from germline at one of its ends, possibly a read error. The rearrangement joins TRBV19 to TRBJ2-7, with 9 positions matching TRBD2. Per the germline V gene, CDR1 is LNHDA and CDR2 is SQIVND (reference sequence). This CDR3 spans 14 amino acids. The CDR3: CSSRSSGVTYEQYF. In DNA form, the CDR3 reads TGTTCCAGTAGGTCTAGCGGGGTTACCTACGAGCAGTACTTC.

The chain carries TRBV10-2 and TRBJ1-2, with 7 bases that match TRBD1. V gave up 6 bases and J gave up 8 bases; unmatched junction bases: 3. Germline CDR1 reads WSHSY; CDR2 reads SAAADI. The CDR3 contains 11 residues. CDR3 sequence (DNA): TGCGCCAGCAGCTCAGGGGGAGGCTACACCTTC. As protein: CASSSGGGYTF.

J is TRBJ2-7 and V is TRBV5-4, with TRBD1 matching 8 bases. The germline gives CDR1 SGHNT, CDR2 YYREEE (reference sequence). This CDR3 has 15 residues. V lost 4 bases, J lost 2 bases, and 8 bases stayed unmatched. This CDR3 reads CASSLHRGSAYEQYF. The CDR3 DNA reads TGTGCCAGCAGCCTCCACAGGGGGAGTGCCTACGAGCAGTACTTC.

The chain employs TRBV7-2 and TRBJ2-2, with 7 bases fitting TRBD2. Germline V gene data show CDR1 as SGHTA and CDR2 as FQGNSA. Germline trimming cut 5 bases from V and 5 bases from J; bases unmatched to any gene: 11. This CDR3 contains 16 residues. This CDR3 reads CASSLNGLAATGELFF. The CDR3, as DNA: TGTGCCAGCAGCCTTAATGGGCTAGCGGCGACCGGGGAGCTGTTTTTT.

The chain recombines TRBV11-1 with TRBJ1-1; tentative D call: TRBD1 (6 bases). The germline V gene encodes CDR1 SGHAT and CDR2 FQDESV (reference sequence). The V and J ends lost 10 bases and 2 bases respectively, with 17 bases between them. The CDR3 is 14 residues long. The chain's CDR3 is CATLPTGLNTEAFF. The CDR3 region has the DNA TGTGCCACCCTACCCACAGGGCTAAACACTGAAGCTTTCTTT.

The chain employs TRBV6-2 or TRBV6-3 and TRBJ1-1, with D possibly TRBD1 on 5 matching bases. The V and J ends lost 5 bases and 7 bases respectively, with 11 bases between them. The germline V gene has CDR1 MNHEY and CDR2 SVGEGT. The CDR3 extends over 12 amino acids. As DNA, the CDR3 is TGTGCCAGCAGTCTGTGGGGGATTGAAGCTTTCTTT. Translation gives CASSLWGIEAFF.

This chain joins TRBV7-2 and TRBJ1-6; TRBD1 agrees at 7 bases. V trimming: 1 base; J trimming: 9 bases; junction bases outside the gene matches: 9. Germline values: CDR1 SGHTA, CDR2 FQGNSA. The length of the CDR3 is 16 residues. The CDR3 region has the DNA TGTGCCAGCAGCTTAGTCGGAGGGGCAGGGGGTTCACCCCTCCACTTT. Its protein is CASSLVGGAGGSPLHF.

The chain recombines TRBV3-1 (or the pseudogene TRBV3-2) with TRBJ2-6; the D call may be TRBD1 or TRBD2 (5 bases each). CDR3 length equals 16 residues. Germline loops: CDR1 LGHDT, CDR2 YNNKEL (reference sequence). Trimming shortened V by 1 base and J by 4 bases, and 11 bases separated the two germline ends. The CDR3 region is CASSQGPGTGANVLTF. As DNA, the CDR3 is TGTGCCAGCAGCCAAGGTCCCGGGACCGGGGCCAACGTCCTGACTTTC.

The V gene is TRBV5-4, the J gene TRBJ2-1; the D call may be TRBD1 or TRBD2 (5 bases each). Trimming shortened V by 0 bases and J by 9 bases, and 16 bases separated the two germline ends. The CDR3 runs 15 residues. Germline loops: CDR1 SGHNT, CDR2 YYREEE (reference sequence). CDR3 residues: CASSLGGTSVGEQFF. For the CDR3, the DNA is TGTGCCAGCAGCTTGGGGGGCACTAGTGTCGGTGAGCAGTTCTTC. Filled out from reference TRBV5-4 and TRBJ2-1, the complete variable domain reads ETGVTQSPTHLIKTRGQQVTLRCSSQSGHNTVSWYQQALGQGPQFIFQYYREEENGRGNFPPRFSGLQFPNYSSELNVNALELDDSALYLCASSLGGTSVGEQFFGPGTRLTVL.

The gene calls are TRBV28 and TRBJ2-6; D unclear. The CDR3 extends over 14 amino acids. V was trimmed by 4 bases and J by 5 bases, leaving 9 bases between them. Per the germline V gene, CDR1 is MDHEN and CDR2 is SYDVKM. The CDR3 loop is CASSSISWANVLTF. As DNA, the CDR3 is TGTGCCAGCAGTTCTATTTCTTGGGCCAACGTCCTGACTTTC.

CDR3 sequence reads: CASSLDKAAPYGYTF. In DNA form, the CDR3 reads TGCGCCAGCAGCTTGGACAAGGCTGCTCCCTATGGCTACACCTTC. This chain joins TRBV5-1 and TRBJ1-2; D is unresolved. The germline V and J ends were trimmed by 0 bases and 4 bases, with 13 bases remaining between them. The CDR3 totals 15 residues. Germline assignment: CDR1 SGHRS and CDR2 YFSETQ.

The V and J genes are TRBV25-1 and TRBJ2-7, with TRBD1 matching over 9 bases. V gave up 2 bases and J gave up 2 bases; unmatched junction bases: 1. CDR3 size: 14 residues. From germline, CDR1 is MGHDK and CDR2 SYGVNS. CDR3 residues: CASSERTGAYEQYF. CDR3 nucleotide sequence: TGTGCCAGCAGTGAACGGACAGGGGCCTACGAGCAGTACTTC.

This clone has just one count. The rearrangement joins TRBV29-1 to TRBJ1-1, with a weak D call TRBD1 (5 bases). The CDR3 sequence is 11 residues long. With 6 bases removed from V and 7 bases from J, the gap between germline ends came to 12 bases. The V gene's germline CDR1 is SQVTM and CDR2 ANQGSEA. The CDR3, as DNA: TGCAGCGTCGTAACAGGATTTGAAGCTTTCTTT. Its translation is CSVVTGFEAFF. The full variable domain, in which reference TRBV29-1 and TRBJ1-1 provide the parts outside the CDR3, is SAVISQKPSRDICQRGTSLTIQCQVDSQVTMMFWYRQQPGQSLTLIATANQGSEATYESGFVIDKFPISRPNLTFSTLTVSNMSPEDSSIYLCSVVTGFEAFFGQGTRLTVV.

The chain employs TRBV5-1 and TRBJ1-6; 11 nucleotides agree with TRBD1. The CDR3 contains 17 residues. The J segment lost 7 bases and the V segment lost 4 bases, leaving 10 bases of the junction unmatched. Germline CDR1 is SGHRS and CDR2 is YFSETQ. CDR3 DNA: TGCGCCAGCAGCCCCCTCGGACAGGGGGCTAACAATTCACCCCTCCACTTT. It encodes CASSPLGQGANNSPLHF.

This chain uses TRBV9 with TRBJ1-4; no definite D call. CDR3 size: 13 residues. Per germline, CDR1 SGDLS and CDR2 YYNGEE. Trimming pared 3 bases from V and 8 bases from J, leaving 11 bases between. The CDR3 reads CASSAERGEKLFF. Written as DNA, the CDR3 is TGTGCCAGCAGCGCCGAGCGAGGCGAAAAACTGTTTTTT.